This T cell receptor (beta chain) was sequenced during a study of cytomegalovirus exposure and HLA in healthy donors. With regard to this clone: Its antigen is not known.

The CDR3 loop spans 13 amino acids. After removal of 8 bases from V and 0 bases from J, the junction contained 2 bases not matched to a gene. Germline lookup yields CDR1 SNHLY and CDR2 FYNNEI. With 60 Vbeta and 13 Jbeta primers, the PCR was carried out. Only in-frame clones appear in the TCRdb table, and some are missing; sequencing was by immunoSEQ multiplex PCR. The table lists 140,000 to 150,000 clones, over 75% of them singletons, with less than 2% in the top ten. Findings and limits, study-wide: Versus the approximately 700-donor mean, an Asian-associated ancestry cluster reportedly showed fewer N-insertions in a later analysis. A later analysis showed HLA-associated TCR beta chains outstripping equally common others in clonal expansion.

The sequenced sample consisted of PBMCs. V is TRBV2 and J is TRBJ2-7; 9 bases map to TRBD1. This receptor was obtained from a woman aged 25 to 39 in good health and CMV-seronegative. CDR3 residues: CASEQGASYEQYF. CDR3 nucleotide sequence: TGTGCCAGCGAACAGGGGGCCTCCTACGAGCAGTACTTC.